This paragraph covers one TCR beta chain sequence. This clonotype was observed at least ten times. The target of this receptor is not known. Germline and junction disagree at one end, which may indicate a read error. This entry is derived from a study of blood T cells in healthy people across ages (dated by TCRdb to about 2015). Study-wide context: In model experiments, template switching captured roughly one uniquely barcoded TCR beta cDNA molecule for every two T cells. Age-related changes in TCR beta repertoire diversity were measured in the study by deep sequencing normalized with unique cDNA molecular identifiers. Four age groups were formed from the donors: young (average 16 years), middle-aged (approximately 39), aged (roughly 59) and long-lived (about 75). Donors of different ages were randomly distributed across sequencing lanes to avoid experimental bias. Two additional independent replicas of 1 million unique cDNA reads from the same blood draw were analyzed for two donors (one aged 18 to 29 and one aged 80 or older). Here is what the overall study found, with its caveats: A strong correlation was found between observed TCR beta diversity and the percentage of naive T cells measured by flow cytometry. Estimates of total diversity based on one million sequenced T cells were regarded as lower bounds and as underestimates. Because the CMV infection status of the donors was unknown, age-related changes in expanded clonotypes may potentially have been confounded. Observed TCR beta diversity per million T cells fell roughly linearly with age, and a significant reduction was already apparent by age around 44. Since profiling was done on bulk unsorted PBMCs, naive and antigen-experienced compartments could not be conclusively compared. Compared with the aged group, more naive CD4+ T cells, fewer expanded clones and increased TCR diversity were shown by the long-lived group, suggesting age selection.

According to the germline V gene, CDR1 reads SGHRS and CDR2 reads YFSETQ. Reading from cysteine to phenylalanine, the CDR3 counts 11 amino acids. CDR3 DNA is the only sequence kept; it has 33 bases, read in frame from the first base. Library method: 5' RACE. The sequencer listed for this sample is Illumina HiSeq 2500. A second PCR of roughly 7 to 11 cycles was run with a J-beta primer mix and a sample-barcoded 5' primer. Each TCR beta cDNA molecule received a unique molecular identifier from a template-switch 5' adaptor carrying 12 random nucleotides. Each sample yielded at least 2.5 million CDR3-containing paired-end reads. All of the RNA was converted into first-strand cDNA using the Mint cDNA synthesis kit, with a TRBC-specific oligonucleotide serving as the primer. Following uracil-DNA glycosylase treatment, all cDNA underwent a first 18-cycle PCR with the universal primers M1SS and BC2_uni_R. As for the original processing: For normalization, 1 million high-quality reads, each with a distinct molecular identifier, were randomly selected from each sample. Reads with shared molecular identifiers were discarded instead of being binned into consensus sequences. MiTCR, run with a Q25 quality threshold and the strictest error-elimination algorithm, handled CDR3 identification, clonotype clustering and error correction. A nonparametric unseen species model using Euler transformation provided a lower-bound estimate of total TCR beta diversity. TCRdb took the public reads, trimmed them with fastp at Q25, ran MiXCR for clone calling and kept in-frame beta chains. Rows are combined by CDR3 protein, so each entry shows the most common genes and DNA. In this record, the V and J calls reflect TCRdb's handling and not the investigators' own analysis. The sample table records over 600,000 distinct CDR3 sequences; 40% to 50% of these occur just once. The top ten clones comprise about 32% of the sample.

The 39 donors, aged 6 to 90 years, were systemically healthy Caucasian individuals from Russia. Roughly 11 milliliters of peripheral blood were drawn from each donor into EDTA-treated Vacutainer tubes. Ficoll-Paque density-gradient centrifugation was used to isolate PBMCs, with at least 6.5 million per sample. Total RNA was extracted from PBMCs with Trizol reagent, with at least 6 micrograms obtained per sample. Naive CD45RAhigh/CD27high T cell percentages were measured by flow cytometry on a PBMC aliquot from every donor. Sequencing input: blood. Recombination joined TRBV5-1 with TRBJ2-7, with the D gene not confidently named. The receptor's source is a man aged 80 or over in good health. The DNA sequence is given as TGTGCCAGCAGTATCTCCTACGAGCAGTACTTC. Translated, this gives CASSISYEQYF.